The clone carrying this T cell receptor beta chain is deemed large. No antigen is known for it. Sequenced by immunoSEQ multiplex PCR; TCRdb stores in-frame clones only, minus some. Of 15,000 or so clones listed, 76% are singletons. ViraFEST assay sequencing came after antigen-specific CD4+ T cells were expanded with viral peptide pools. Following culture for around 10 days, CD4+ T cells were isolated. According to PCR results, the person was infected with SARS-CoV-2 between March and December 2020. BNT162b2 vaccine or mRNA-1273 vaccine was given to participants in two doses. The sample originates from a study of vaccination effects on CD4 cells after COVID-19. In the study overall: After vaccination, samples were taken early and late from a few convalescent patients.

The length of the CDR3 is 13 residues. Germline values: CDR1 MNHEY, CDR2 SVGAGI. Trimming took 6 bases from V and 10 from J, leaving 16 bases between them. Sequencing used CD4+ T cells from PBMCs cultured with SARS-CoV-2 spike peptides, obtained after COVID-19 vaccination. This chain connects TRBV6-5 to TRBJ2-1; D is perhaps TRBD1 or TRBD2 (5 bases each). This receptor was identified in a human donor who had a prior SARS-CoV-2 infection. The CDR3 region has the DNA TGTGCCAGCAGACCCCCCGGGGACGGAGAGCAGTTCTTC. Translated, it gives CASRPPGDGEQFF.